This T cell receptor (beta chain) was sequenced during a study of cytomegalovirus exposure and HLA in healthy donors. Points on this clone: Its antigen is as yet unknown.

Study findings and constraints: Among TCR beta chains, those listed as cytomegalovirus-associated numbered around 180. Presence/absence analyses took donor sequencing depth as roughly uniform.

Primers for the PCR totalled 60 Vbeta and 13 Jbeta. Method: immunoSEQ multiplex PCR; TCRdb's copy keeps in-frame clones and lacks some. The table shows approximately 100,000 clones, with 79% occurring only once. The source material was PBMCs. This sequence originates from a female donor in good health and CMV-seropositive.

The CDR3 DNA reads TGTGCCAGCAGCTTAGTCGGGACAGACTCCTACGAGCAGTACTTC. It yields the protein CASSLVGTDSYEQYF. J is TRBJ2-7 and V is TRBV7-2; 7 bases match TRBD1. The CDR3 sequence is 15 residues long. Germline V CDR1 and CDR2: SGHTA, FQGNSA. The J segment lost 0 bases and the V segment lost 1 base, leaving 3 bases of the junction unmatched.